The clone carrying this T cell receptor (beta chain) has a handful of counts. Its matching antigen is unknown. The ends lost 0 bases at V and 3 bases at J; junction bases unmatched: 4. The CDR3 has 15 amino acids. Germline V gene data show CDR1 as SGHAT and CDR2 as FQNNGV. The data stem from a study of T-cell memory formation after mild COVID-19. MiXCR was run by TCRdb on the 5' RACE reads, yielding one entry per CDR3 protein. Among roughly 80,000 distinct CDR3 sequences listed, about 23% were seen once. Study-level findings and limits: CD4/CD8 balance characterized clones contracting day 15 to 85, and CD4+ skew characterized later expanders. In pre-infection memory, a portion of responding clones appeared, which suggested that cross-reactive memory joined.

The receptor comes from a man aged 18 to 29 who had mild COVID-19 (a few samples of this study predate the infection). Cell type and time point are not known. Sequenced material: PBMCs or a T cell subset sorted from them (not recorded which). The genes are TRBV11-2 and TRBJ2-7; 8 bases are a match to TRBD2. The CDR3 DNA reads TGTGCCAGCAGCTTAGAGCGGGGGGCCTACTACGAGCAGTACGTC. Translating gives CASSLERGAYYEQYV.